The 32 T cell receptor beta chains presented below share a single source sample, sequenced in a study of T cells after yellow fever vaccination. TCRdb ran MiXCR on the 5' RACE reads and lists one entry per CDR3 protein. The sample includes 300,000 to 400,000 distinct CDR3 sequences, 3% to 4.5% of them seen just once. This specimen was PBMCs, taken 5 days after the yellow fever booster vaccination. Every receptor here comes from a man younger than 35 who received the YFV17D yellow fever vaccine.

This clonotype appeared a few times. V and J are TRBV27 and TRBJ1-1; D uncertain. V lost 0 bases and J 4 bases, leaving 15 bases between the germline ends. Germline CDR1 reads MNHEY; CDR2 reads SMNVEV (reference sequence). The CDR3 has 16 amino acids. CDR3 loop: CASSLSGRGRGTEAFF. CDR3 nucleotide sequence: TGTGCCAGCAGTTTATCAGGTCGGGGAAGAGGCACTGAAGCTTTCTTT.

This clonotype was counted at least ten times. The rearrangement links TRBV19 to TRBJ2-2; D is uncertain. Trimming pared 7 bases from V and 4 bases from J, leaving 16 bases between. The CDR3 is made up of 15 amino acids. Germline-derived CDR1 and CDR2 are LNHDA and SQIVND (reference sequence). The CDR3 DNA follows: TGTGCCAGTACCAAGAGGTATGGTGGCACCGGGGAGCTGTTTTTT. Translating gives CASTKRYGGTGELFF.

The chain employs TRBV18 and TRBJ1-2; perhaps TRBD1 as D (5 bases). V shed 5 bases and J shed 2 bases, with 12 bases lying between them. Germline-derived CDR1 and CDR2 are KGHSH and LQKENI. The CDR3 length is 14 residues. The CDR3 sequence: CASSSGRQNYGYTF. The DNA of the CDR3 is TGTGCCAGCTCATCGGGACGACAGAACTATGGCTACACCTTC.

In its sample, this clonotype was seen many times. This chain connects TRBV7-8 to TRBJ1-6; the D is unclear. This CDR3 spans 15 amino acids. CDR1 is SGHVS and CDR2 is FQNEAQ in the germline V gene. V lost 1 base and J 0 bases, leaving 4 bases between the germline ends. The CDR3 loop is CASSLDSSYNSPLHF. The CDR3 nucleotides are TGTGCCAGCAGCTTAGACAGCTCCTATAATTCACCCCTCCACTTT. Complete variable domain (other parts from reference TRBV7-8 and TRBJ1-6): GAGVSQSPRYKVAKRGQDVALRCDPISGHVSLFWYQQALGQGPEFLTYFQNEAQLDKSGLPSDRFFAERPEGSVSTLKIQRTQQEDSAVYLCASSLDSSYNSPLHFGNGTRLTVT.

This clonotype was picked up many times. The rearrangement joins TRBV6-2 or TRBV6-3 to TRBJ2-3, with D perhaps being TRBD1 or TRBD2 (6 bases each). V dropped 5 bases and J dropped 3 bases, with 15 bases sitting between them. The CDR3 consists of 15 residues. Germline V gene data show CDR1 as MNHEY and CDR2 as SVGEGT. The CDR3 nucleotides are TGTGCCAGCAGTCGGGGGCAAACCAATACAGATACGCAGTATTTT. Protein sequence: CASSRGQTNTDTQYF.

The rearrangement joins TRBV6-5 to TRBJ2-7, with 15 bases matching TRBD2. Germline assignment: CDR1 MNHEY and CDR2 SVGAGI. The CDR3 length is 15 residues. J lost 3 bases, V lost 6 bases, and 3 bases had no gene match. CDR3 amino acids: CASRGLAGGNYEQYF. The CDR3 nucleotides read TGTGCCAGCAGGGGACTAGCGGGGGGAAACTACGAGCAGTACTTC.

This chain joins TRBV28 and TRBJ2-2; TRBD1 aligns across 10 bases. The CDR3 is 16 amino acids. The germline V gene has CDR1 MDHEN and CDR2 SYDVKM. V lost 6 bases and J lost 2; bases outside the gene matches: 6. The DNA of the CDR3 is TGTGCCAGCAGGCGCCTGACAGGGGGCAACACCGGGGAGCTGTTTTTT. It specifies CASRRLTGGNTGELFF.

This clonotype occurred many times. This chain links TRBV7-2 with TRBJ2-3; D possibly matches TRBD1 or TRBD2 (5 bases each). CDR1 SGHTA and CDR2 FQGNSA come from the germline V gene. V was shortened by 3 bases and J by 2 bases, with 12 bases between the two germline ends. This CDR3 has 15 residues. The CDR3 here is CASSFSRGLTDTQYF. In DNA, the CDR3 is TGTGCCAGCAGCTTCAGTCGGGGCCTCACAGATACGCAGTATTTT.

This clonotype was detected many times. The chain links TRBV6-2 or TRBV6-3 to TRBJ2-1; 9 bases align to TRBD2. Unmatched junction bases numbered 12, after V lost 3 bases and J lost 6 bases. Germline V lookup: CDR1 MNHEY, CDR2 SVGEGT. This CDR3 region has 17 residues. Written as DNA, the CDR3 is TGTGCCAGCAGTTATTATCCTAGGAGCGGGGGGCGCAATGAGCAGTTCTTC. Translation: CASSYYPRSGGRNEQFF.

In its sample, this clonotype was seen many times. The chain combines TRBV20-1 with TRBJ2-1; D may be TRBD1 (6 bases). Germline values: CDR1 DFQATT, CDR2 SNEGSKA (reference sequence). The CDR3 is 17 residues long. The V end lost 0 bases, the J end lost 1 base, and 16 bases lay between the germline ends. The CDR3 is CSARDTISRGSYNEQFF. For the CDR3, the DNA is TGCAGTGCTAGAGATACAATTTCGAGGGGGTCCTACAATGAGCAGTTCTTC.

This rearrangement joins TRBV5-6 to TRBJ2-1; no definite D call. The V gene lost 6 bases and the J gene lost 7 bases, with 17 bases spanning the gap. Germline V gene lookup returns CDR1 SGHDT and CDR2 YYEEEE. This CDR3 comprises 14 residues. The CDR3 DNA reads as TGTGCCAGCACCCCCCTTTCACGAGGAAATGAGCAGTTCTTC. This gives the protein CASTPLSRGNEQFF. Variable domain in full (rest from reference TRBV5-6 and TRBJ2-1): DAGVTQSPTHLIKTRGQQVTLRCSPKSGHDTVSWYQQALGQGPQFIFQYYEEEERQRGNFPDRFSGHQFPNYSSELNVNALLLGDSALYLCASTPLSRGNEQFFGPGTRLTVL.

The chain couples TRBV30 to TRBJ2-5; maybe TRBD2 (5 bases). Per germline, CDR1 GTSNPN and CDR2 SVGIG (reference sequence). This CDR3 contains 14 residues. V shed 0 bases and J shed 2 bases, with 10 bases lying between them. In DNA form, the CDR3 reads TGTGCCTGGAGTGTCGGCGGGCCGCAAGAGACCCAGTACTTC. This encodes CAWSVGGPQETQYF.

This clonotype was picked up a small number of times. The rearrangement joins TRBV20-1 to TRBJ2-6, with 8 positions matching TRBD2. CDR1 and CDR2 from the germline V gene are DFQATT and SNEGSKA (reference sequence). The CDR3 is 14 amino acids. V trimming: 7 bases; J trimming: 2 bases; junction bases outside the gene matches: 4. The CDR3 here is CSGSGGTGANVLTF. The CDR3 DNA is TGCAGTGGAAGCGGGGGTACTGGGGCCAACGTCCTGACTTTC.

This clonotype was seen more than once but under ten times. The chain's CDR3 is CATSEAGRGGTQYF. CDR3 bases: TGTGCCACCAGTGAAGCGGGGAGAGGAGGTACGCAGTATTTT. The chain combines TRBV24-1 with TRBJ2-3, with 7 bases aligning to TRBD2. V was clipped by 4 bases and J by 8 bases; unmatched bases: 8. From germline, CDR1 is KGHDR and CDR2 SFDVKD. The CDR3 has 14 amino acids.

This chain's CDR3 is CASSSGTRGSEQFF. The CDR3, as DNA: TGCGCCAGCAGCTCCGGGACCAGAGGCAGTGAGCAGTTCTTC. V usage is TRBV5-1 and J usage is TRBJ2-1; the D call may be TRBD1 or TRBD2 (5 bases each). V was cut by 3 bases and J by 9 bases, with 16 bases left in between. Germline V gives CDR1 SGHRS, CDR2 YFSETQ. This CDR3 has 14 amino acids.

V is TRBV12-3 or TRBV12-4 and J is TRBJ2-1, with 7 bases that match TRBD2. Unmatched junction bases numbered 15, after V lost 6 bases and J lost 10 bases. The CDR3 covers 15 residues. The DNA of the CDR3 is TGTGCCAGCAGCCGTGGCGCAGGGCGGCGGGGGGAGCAGTTCTTC. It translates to CASSRGAGRRGEQFF.

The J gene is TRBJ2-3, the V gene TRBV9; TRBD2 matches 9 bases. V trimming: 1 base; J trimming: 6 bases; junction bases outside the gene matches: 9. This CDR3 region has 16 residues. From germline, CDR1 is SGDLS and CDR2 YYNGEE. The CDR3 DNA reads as TGTGCCAGCAGCGTAACGATGGCGGGGGGGCAGGATACGCAGTATTTT. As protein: CASSVTMAGGQDTQYF.

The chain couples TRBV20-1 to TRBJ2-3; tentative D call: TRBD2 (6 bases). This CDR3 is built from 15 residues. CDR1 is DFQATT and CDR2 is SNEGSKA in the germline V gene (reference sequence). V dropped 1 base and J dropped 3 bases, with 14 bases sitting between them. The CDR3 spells CSARVSGSRTDTQYF. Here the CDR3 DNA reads TGCAGTGCTAGAGTTTCCGGGAGCAGGACAGATACGCAGTATTTT.

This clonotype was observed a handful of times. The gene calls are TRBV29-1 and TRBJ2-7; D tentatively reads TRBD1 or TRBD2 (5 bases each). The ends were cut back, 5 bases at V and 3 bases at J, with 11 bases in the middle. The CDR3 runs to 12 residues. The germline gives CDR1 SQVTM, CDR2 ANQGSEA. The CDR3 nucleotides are TGCAGCGTTATTAGGGGAGACTACGAGCAGTACTTC. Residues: CSVIRGDYEQYF.

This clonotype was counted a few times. Here the CDR3 DNA reads TGTGCCAGCGCCGGGGGGGGCCCGTACAATGAGCAGTTCTTC. Translation gives CASAGGGPYNEQFF. The chain joins TRBV25-1 to TRBJ2-1, with TRBD2 identical over 8 bases. This CDR3 is 14 amino acids long. Looked up from germline, CDR1 is MGHDK and CDR2 is SYGVNS. With V trimmed by 8 bases and J by 4 bases, 7 bases remained unmatched.

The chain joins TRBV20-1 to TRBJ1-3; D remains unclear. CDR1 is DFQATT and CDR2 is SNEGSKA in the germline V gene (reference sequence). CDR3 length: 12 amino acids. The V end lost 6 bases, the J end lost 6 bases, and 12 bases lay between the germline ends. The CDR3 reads CSATPQKNTIYF. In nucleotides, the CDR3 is TGCAGTGCAACGCCTCAGAAAAACACCATATATTTT.

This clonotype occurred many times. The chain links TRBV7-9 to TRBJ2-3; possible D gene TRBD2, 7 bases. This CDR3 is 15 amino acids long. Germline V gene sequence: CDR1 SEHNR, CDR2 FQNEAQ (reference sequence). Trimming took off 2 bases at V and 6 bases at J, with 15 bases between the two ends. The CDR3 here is CASSLNGGPSDTQYF. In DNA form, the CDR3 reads TGTGCCAGCAGCTTAAACGGGGGGCCATCCGATACGCAGTATTTT.

This chain's CDR3 is CASSQDRRGVVQETQYF. The CDR3, as DNA: TGTGCCAGCAGCCAAGATCGCAGAGGTGTCGTCCAAGAGACCCAGTACTTC. The genes are TRBV3-1 and TRBJ2-5; no firm D call. V was trimmed by 0 bases and J by 1 base, leaving 15 bases between them. From germline, CDR1 is LGHDT and CDR2 YNNKEL (reference sequence). The CDR3 sequence is 17 residues long.

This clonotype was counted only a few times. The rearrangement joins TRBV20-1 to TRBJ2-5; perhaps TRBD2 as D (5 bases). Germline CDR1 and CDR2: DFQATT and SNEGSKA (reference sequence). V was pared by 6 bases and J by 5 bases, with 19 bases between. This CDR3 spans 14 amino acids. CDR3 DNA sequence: TGCAGTGCCACCCGGCCGGGGAATCGGGAGACCCAGTACTTC. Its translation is CSATRPGNRETQYF.

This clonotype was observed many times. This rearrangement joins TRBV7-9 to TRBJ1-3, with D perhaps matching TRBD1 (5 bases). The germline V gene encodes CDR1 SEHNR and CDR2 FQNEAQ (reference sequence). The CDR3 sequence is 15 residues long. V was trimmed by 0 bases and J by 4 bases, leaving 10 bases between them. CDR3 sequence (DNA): TGTGCCAGCAGCTTAGCCGGGACGGGGGGAAACACCATATATTTT. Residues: CASSLAGTGGNTIYF.

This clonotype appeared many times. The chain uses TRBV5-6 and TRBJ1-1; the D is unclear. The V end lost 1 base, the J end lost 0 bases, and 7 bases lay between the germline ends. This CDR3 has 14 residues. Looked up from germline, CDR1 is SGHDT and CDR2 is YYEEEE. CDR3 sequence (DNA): TGTGCCAGCAGCTTGACGACGGTGAACACTGAAGCTTTCTTT. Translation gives CASSLTTVNTEAFF.

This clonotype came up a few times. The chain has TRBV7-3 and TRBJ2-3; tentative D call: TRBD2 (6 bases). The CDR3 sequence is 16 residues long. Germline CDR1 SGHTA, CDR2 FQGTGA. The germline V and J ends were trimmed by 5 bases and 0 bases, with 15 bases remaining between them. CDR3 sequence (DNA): TGTGCCAGCAGCCCTGGAGGGGCGGCAAGCACAGATACGCAGTATTTT. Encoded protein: CASSPGGAASTDTQYF. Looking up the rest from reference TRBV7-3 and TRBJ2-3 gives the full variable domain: GAGVSQTPSNKVTEKGKYVELRCDPISGHTALYWYRQSLGQGPEFLIYFQGTGAADDSGLPNDRFFAVRPEGSVSTLKIQRTERGDSAVYLCASSPGGAASTDTQYFGPGTRLTVL.

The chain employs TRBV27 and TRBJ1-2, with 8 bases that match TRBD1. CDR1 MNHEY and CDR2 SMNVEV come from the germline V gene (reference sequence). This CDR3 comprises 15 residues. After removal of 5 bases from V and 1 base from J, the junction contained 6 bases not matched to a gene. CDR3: CASSITGGNNYGYTF. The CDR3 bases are TGTGCCAGCAGTATCACAGGGGGTAATAACTATGGCTACACCTTC.

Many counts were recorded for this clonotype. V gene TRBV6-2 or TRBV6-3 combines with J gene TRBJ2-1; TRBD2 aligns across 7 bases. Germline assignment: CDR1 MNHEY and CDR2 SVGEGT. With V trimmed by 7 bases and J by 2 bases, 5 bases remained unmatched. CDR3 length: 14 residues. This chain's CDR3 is CASKLSGTYNEQFF. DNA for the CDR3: TGTGCCAGCAAACTCAGCGGGACCTACAATGAGCAGTTCTTC.

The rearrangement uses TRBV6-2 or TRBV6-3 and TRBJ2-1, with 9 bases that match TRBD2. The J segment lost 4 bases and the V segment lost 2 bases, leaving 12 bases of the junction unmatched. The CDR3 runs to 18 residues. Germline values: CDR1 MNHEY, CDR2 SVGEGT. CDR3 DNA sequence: TGTGCCAGCAGTTACCCCCTAGCGGGGCGACCAGGATACAATGAGCAGTTCTTC. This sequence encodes CASSYPLAGRPGYNEQFF.

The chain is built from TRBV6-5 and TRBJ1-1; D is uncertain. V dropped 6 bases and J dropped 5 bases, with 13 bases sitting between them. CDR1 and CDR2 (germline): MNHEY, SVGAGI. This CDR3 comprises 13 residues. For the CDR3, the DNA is TGTGCCAGCAGGGGAGAGGGCTGGACTGAAGCTTTCTTT. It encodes CASRGEGWTEAFF.

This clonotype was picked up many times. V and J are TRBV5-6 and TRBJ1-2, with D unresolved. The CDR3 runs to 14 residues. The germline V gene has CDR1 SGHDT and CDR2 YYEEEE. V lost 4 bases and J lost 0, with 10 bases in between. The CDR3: CASSHRSANYGYTF. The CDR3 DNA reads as TGTGCCAGCAGCCACCGGAGCGCTAACTATGGCTACACCTTC.